This is a list of T cell receptor beta chains from one sample in a study of T cell responses to AZD1222 COVID-19 vaccine. Produced via immunoSEQ multiplex PCR; TCRdb's table is partial and in-frame only. The sample carries about 180,000 clones, around 88% recorded once. Source: peripheral blood, taken 28 days after the second AZD1222 dose. These receptors originate from an adult who received the AZD1222 COVID-19 vaccine. CDR3s include the opening cysteine and the closing phenylalanine or tryptophan. The D gene is left open where the match is weak. Clone size is shown for a subset of rows, as once, few, many or a class of expanded clone.

size	D	V	J	DNA	CDR3
.	TRBD1	TRBV28	TRBJ1-6	TGTGCCAGCAGTTTCAGGGGGGCCGCGAATTCACCCCTCCACTTT	CASSFRGAANSPLHF
.	TRBD1	TRBV5-1	TRBJ2-7	TGCGCCAGCAGCCCCAATACTTGGGGTCTCGGGACAGGGGGCGAGCAGTACTTC	CASSPNTWGLGTGGEQYF
.	.	TRBV20-1	TRBJ2-3	TGCAGTGCCGGTAGCACAGATACGCAGTATTTT	CSAGSTDTQYF
.	.	TRBV5-1	TRBJ1-1	TGCGCCAGCAGCGTTGGGGGATTCGGGAACACTGAAGCTTTCTTT	CASSVGGFGNTEAFF
.	TRBD1	TRBV7-9	TRBJ1-2	TGTGCCAGCAGCTTATCAGGTGGACAGGGTCAAGGCTACACCTTC	CASSLSGGQGQGYTF
.	TRBD2	TRBV3-1/TRBV3-2	TRBJ2-7	TGTGCCAGCAGCCAAGAGGGAGGGGCCAGGAAGTACGAGCAGTACTTC	CASSQEGGARKYEQYF
.	.	TRBV9	TRBJ1-6	TGTGCCAGCAGCCAAGAGCCAGGGCCCCGGGATTCACCCCTCCACTTT	CASSQEPGPRDSPLHF
medium-sized	.	TRBV6-4	TRBJ1-5	TGTGCCAGCAGTGCCAGGGGCAATCAGCCCCAGCATTTT	CASSARGNQPQHF
.	.	TRBV5-1	TRBJ1-1	TGCGCCAGCAGCTTGAGTGGCAGGGTAGGGGACACTGAAGCTTTCTTT	CASSLSGRVGDTEAFF
.	.	TRBV6-5	TRBJ1-1	TGTGCCAGCAGTCGAACAAGAAACACTGAAGCTTTCTTT	CASSRTRNTEAFF
.	.	TRBV5-6	TRBJ2-7	TGTGCCAGCAGCTTGTTCAACGAGCAGTACTTC	CASSLFNEQYF
.	.	TRBV6-5	TRBJ1-1	TGTGCCAGCAGTTACGGATGGGGGGGCGCGGCTGAAGCTTTCTTT	CASSYGWGGAAEAFF
.	.	TRBV19	TRBJ1-4	TGTGCCAGTAGTTGGGCCGTGCCTTATACAACTAATGAAAAACTGTTTTTT	CASSWAVPYTTNEKLFF
.	TRBD1	TRBV28	TRBJ1-5	TGTGCCAGCAGCTCCACCGGGACAGTAAACAATCAGCCCCAGCATTTT	CASSSTGTVNNQPQHF
once	.	TRBV11-1	TRBJ2-5	TGTGCCAGCAGGGGGGACCTAACAGAAGAGACCCAGTACTTC	CASRGDLTEETQYF
.	.	TRBV18	TRBJ2-6	TGTGCCAGCACCCGGCCAACAGGCTCTGGGGCCAACGTCCTGACTTTC	CASTRPTGSGANVLTF
.	.	TRBV20-1	TRBJ2-7	TGCAGTGCTACTGACAGCTCACTCACCTACGAGCAGTACTTC	CSATDSSLTYEQYF
.	TRBD2	TRBV6-2/TRBV6-3	TRBJ2-5	TGTGCCAGCAGTCCCCCTCGAGGAAGCGGGGGACAAGAGACCCAGTACTTC	CASSPPRGSGGQETQYF
.	.	TRBV6-5	TRBJ1-1	TGTGCCAGCAGTCAAACGCTCCAGGGGCGCGCTTTCTTT	CASSQTLQGRAFF
once	.	TRBV30	TRBJ1-1	TGTGCCTGCAGAAGATTGAACACTGAAGCTTTCTTT	CACRRLNTEAFF
.	TRBD2	TRBV11-2	TRBJ2-1	TGTGCCAGCAGCTTAGCCCGGGGGGGCCTAACTGAGCAGTTCTTC	CASSLARGGLTEQFF
once	.	TRBV18	TRBJ1-2	TGTGCCAGCTCCCTTCCGGAGATCTATGGCTACACCTTC	CASSLPEIYGYTF
few	.	TRBV7-6	TRBJ2-2	TGTGCCAGCAGCTCACTGGACGGCACCGGGGAGCTGTTTTTT	CASSSLDGTGELFF
.	.	TRBV9	TRBJ2-7	TGTGCCAGCAGCGTAGAGGGGGGGACAGTAGAGCAGTACTTC	CASSVEGGTVEQYF